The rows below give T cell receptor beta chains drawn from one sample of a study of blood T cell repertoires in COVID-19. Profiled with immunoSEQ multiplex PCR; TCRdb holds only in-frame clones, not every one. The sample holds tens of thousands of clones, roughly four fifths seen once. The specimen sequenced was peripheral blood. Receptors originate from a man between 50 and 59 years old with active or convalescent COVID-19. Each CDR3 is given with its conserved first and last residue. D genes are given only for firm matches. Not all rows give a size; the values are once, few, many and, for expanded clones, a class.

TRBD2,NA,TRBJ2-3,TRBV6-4,TGTGCCAGCAGTGACTTCCCAGGGAGGGTAGATACGCAGTATTTT,CASSDFPGRVDTQYF
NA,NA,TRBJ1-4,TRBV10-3,TGTGCCATCAGTACCGACAGGAATGAAAAACTGTTTTTT,CAISTDRNEKLFF
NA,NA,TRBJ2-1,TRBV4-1,TGCGCCAGCAGCCAAGAAGGCGGGGGCGTCTGGAATGAGCAGTTCTTC,CASSQEGGGVWNEQFF
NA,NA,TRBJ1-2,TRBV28,TGTGCCAGCAGTTCGTCAGGGGTTGGCTACACCTTC,CASSSSGVGYTF
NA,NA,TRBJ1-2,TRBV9,TGTGCCAGCAGCGTTGGGGCCTCCCAGGATAGCTATGGCTACACCTTC,CASSVGASQDSYGYTF
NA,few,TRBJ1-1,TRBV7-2,TGTGCCAGCAGCTTAGATCTGGGAGGAGGGACTGAAGCTTTCTTT,CASSLDLGGGTEAFF
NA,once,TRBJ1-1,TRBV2,TGTGCCAGCAGAGGACAATTGAACACTGAAGCTTTCTTT,CASRGQLNTEAFF
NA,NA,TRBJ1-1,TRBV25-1,TGTGCCAGCAGTCAGGGTGGGACTGAAGCTTTCTTT,CASSQGGTEAFF
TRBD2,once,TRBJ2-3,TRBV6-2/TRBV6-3,TGTGCCAGCAGCCCCACTAGCGGGGGGACTAGTTTCCCGGATACGCAGTATTTT,CASSPTSGGTSFPDTQYF
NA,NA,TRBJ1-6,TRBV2,TGTGCCAGCAGTGATTCCCGACAGGAAAATTCACCCCTCCACTTT,CASSDSRQENSPLHF
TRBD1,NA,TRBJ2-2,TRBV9,TGTGCCAGCAGCGTAGAGGGACAGGGGAAGGTCGGGGAGCTGTTTTTT,CASSVEGQGKVGELFF
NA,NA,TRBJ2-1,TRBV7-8,TGTGCCAGCAGCCCCGTTTATGGGGGGTCTTCCTACAATGAGCAGTTCTTC,CASSPVYGGSSYNEQFF
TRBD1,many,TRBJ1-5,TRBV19,TGTGCCAGTACCGGGACAGGGGGCGGGCAGCCCCAGCATTTT,CASTGTGGGQPQHF
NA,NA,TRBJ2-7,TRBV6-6,TGTGCCAGCAGCCCACCCAACAGGGTTTGGGAGCAGTACTTC,CASSPPNRVWEQYF
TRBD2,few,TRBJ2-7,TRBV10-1,TGCGCCAGCAGTAGCAGCGGGGGGGTCGACGAGCAGTACTTC,CASSSSGGVDEQYF
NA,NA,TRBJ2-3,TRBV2,TGTGCCAGCATCCACAGGGAGAGCACAGATACGCAGTATTTT,CASIHRESTDTQYF
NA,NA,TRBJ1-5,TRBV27,TGTGCCAGCAGTTTAGGACAGTTTCAGCCCCAGCATTTT,CASSLGQFQPQHF
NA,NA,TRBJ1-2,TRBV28,TGTGCCAGCAGTTTAATCTGGGCTGCGGGGGGCTACACCTTC,CASSLIWAAGGYTF
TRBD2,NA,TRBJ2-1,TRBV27,TGTGCCAGCAGTTTAAGCCTGGGGCTAGCGGGGGGGGACAGCTCCTACAATGAGCAGTTCTTC,CASSLSLGLAGGDSSYNEQFF
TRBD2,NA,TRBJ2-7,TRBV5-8,TGTGCCAGCAGCCCCTCAGCGGGGATCTACGAGCAGTACTTC,CASSPSAGIYEQYF
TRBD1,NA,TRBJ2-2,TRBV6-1,TGTGCCAGCAGTGAGAGGGGGCAGAGCACCGGGGAGCTGTTTTTT,CASSERGQSTGELFF
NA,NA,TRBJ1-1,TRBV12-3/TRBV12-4,TGTGCCAGCAGTTTAGCTTCGGACAGCCAAGCTTTCTTT,CASSLASDSQAFF
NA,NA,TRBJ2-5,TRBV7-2,TGTGCCAGCAGCCCCGGACTCTCCTGGGCGGAGACCCAGTACTTC,CASSPGLSWAETQYF
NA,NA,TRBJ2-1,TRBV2,TGTGCCAGCACGCAGGGCAGGGAAGACGAGCAGTTCTTC,CASTQGREDEQFF
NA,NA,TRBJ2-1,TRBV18,TGTGCCAGCTCACCACCGCAGGGGTCGGATGAGCAGTTCTTC,CASSPPQGSDEQFF
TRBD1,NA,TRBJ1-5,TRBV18,TGTGCCAGCTCACGATTGACAGGGGAAAGCAATCAGCCCCAGCATTTT,CASSRLTGESNQPQHF
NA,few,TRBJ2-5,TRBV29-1,TGCAGCGTTGGTCGGGGATCCGGAGAGACCCAGTACTTC,CSVGRGSGETQYF
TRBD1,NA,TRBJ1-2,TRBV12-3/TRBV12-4,TGTGCCAGCAGGCCCGGACAGGGTGGTGGCTACACCTTC,CASRPGQGGGYTF
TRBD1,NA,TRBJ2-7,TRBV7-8,TGTGCCAGCAGCCAACAGGGACAGTCCTACGAGCAGTACTTC,CASSQQGQSYEQYF
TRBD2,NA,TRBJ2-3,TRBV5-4,TGTGCCAGCAGCCCTGGGGTAGCGGGGGGCCACACAGATACGCAGTATTTT,CASSPGVAGGHTDTQYF
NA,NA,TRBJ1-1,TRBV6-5,TGTGCCAGCAGCAGGGGTACTGAAGCTTTCTTT,CASSRGTEAFF
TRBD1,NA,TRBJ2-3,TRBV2,TGTGCCAGCAGCCTACAGGGGGCTTGGACAGATACGCAGTATTTT,CASSLQGAWTDTQYF
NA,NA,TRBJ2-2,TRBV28,TGTGCCAGCAGTTTCCTCAGGGACTTGGCCGGGGAGCTGTTTTTT,CASSFLRDLAGELFF
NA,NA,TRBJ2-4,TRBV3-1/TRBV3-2,TGTGCCAGCAGCCAGGGCTCGCTAGCCAAAAACATTCAGTACTTC,CASSQGSLAKNIQYF
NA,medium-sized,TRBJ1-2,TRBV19,TGTGCCAGTAGTATGCAGGCCAACTATGGCTACACCTTC,CASSMQANYGYTF
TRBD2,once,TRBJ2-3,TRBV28,TGTGCCAGCAGTTTAAGCCTAGCGGGGGGTCGAGCAGATACGCAGTATTTT,CASSLSLAGGRADTQYF
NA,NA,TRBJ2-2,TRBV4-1,TGCGCCAGCAGCCAAGGGGGCACCGGGACACCAAACACCGGGGAGCTGTTTTTT,CASSQGGTGTPNTGELFF
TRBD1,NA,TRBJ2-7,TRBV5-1,TGCGCCAGCAGCCGTGACAGGGGCGCAAACGAGCAGTACTTC,CASSRDRGANEQYF
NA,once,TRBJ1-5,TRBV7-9,TGTGCCAGCAGCCCAGGTGGGGGACTCCAGGGGCCCCAGCATTTT,CASSPGGGLQGPQHF
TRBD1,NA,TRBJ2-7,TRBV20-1,TGCAGTGCTAGTAAGGCGACAGGGGTCCCCTACGAGCAGTACTTC,CSASKATGVPYEQYF
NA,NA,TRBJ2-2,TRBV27,TGTGCCAGCAGTTCACAGGGACCCACCGGGGAGCTGTTTTTT,CASSSQGPTGELFF
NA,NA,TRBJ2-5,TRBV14,TGTGCCAGCAGCCCGGACAGCCAAGAGACCCAGTACTTC,CASSPDSQETQYF
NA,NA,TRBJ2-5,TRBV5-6,TGTGCCAGCAGCGAACAAAGAGGGTGGGAGACCCAGTACTTC,CASSEQRGWETQYF
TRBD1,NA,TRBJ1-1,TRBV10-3,TGTGCCAGCTTACAGGGGGTGGGGGACACTGAAGCTTTCTTT,CASLQGVGDTEAFF
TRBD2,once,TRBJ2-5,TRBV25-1,TGTGCCAGCAGTCCCTCCCTAGCGGACATAGAGACCCAGTACTTC,CASSPSLADIETQYF
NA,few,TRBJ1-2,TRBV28,TGTGCCAGCAGTTATCCCGGACAGCCTAACTATGGCTACACCTTC,CASSYPGQPNYGYTF
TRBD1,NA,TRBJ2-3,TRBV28,TGTGCCAGCAGCTTACAGGGGATTAGCACAGATACGCAGTATTTT,CASSLQGISTDTQYF
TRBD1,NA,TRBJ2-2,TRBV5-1,TGCGCCAGCGGACAGGGGGCTCTGCCCGGGGAGCTGTTTTTT,CASGQGALPGELFF
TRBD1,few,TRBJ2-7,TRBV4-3,TGCGCCAGCAGCCATTCCGGGACAGGGGAATCCTACGAGCAGTACTTC,CASSHSGTGESYEQYF
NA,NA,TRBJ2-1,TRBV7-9,TGTGCCAGCACCTCCTCTTCAGGCCTCCCGTCCTACAATGAGCAGTTCTTC,CASTSSSGLPSYNEQFF
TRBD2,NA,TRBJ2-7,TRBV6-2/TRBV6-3,TGTGCCAGCAGTCAGGGACTAAACTACGAGCAGTACTTC,CASSQGLNYEQYF
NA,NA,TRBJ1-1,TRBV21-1,TGTGCCAGCAGCAAAGAGACAGGGATGAACACTGAAGCTTTCTTT,CASSKETGMNTEAFF
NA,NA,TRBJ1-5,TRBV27,TGTGCCAGCAGTACAGGGTTGCGCAATCAGCCCCAGCATTTT,CASSTGLRNQPQHF
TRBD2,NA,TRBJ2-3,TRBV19,TGTGCCAGTAGTATTCTAGCGGGCACAGATACGCAGTATTTT,CASSILAGTDTQYF